This TCR beta chain was captured in a study of response to subunit inactivated influenza vaccine. TCRdb re-called the RT-PCR reads with MiXCR, one entry per CDR3 protein. Here the sample spans hundreds of thousands of distinct CDR3 sequences, 25% being singletons. V lost 0 bases to trimming and J lost 1 base, with 10 bases between them. The CDR3 is 17 amino acids. Germline CDR1 MNHEY, CDR2 SVGEGT. Study results and caveats: The study's authors posited that every seasonal influenza vaccination enlists few new T cells.

This clonotype was picked up a small number of times. Its antigen is undetermined. The V and J genes are TRBV6-2 or TRBV6-3 and TRBJ2-6, with D unclear. This material consisted of CD4+ T cells sorted from PBMCs, taken 5 to 6 days after vaccination. The receptor comes from a middle-aged man who received an inactivated influenza vaccine. CDR3 residues: CASSYSNLRSGANVLTF. In DNA, the CDR3 is TGTGCCAGCAGTTACTCCAACCTTAGGTCTGGGGCCAACGTCCTGACTTTC.